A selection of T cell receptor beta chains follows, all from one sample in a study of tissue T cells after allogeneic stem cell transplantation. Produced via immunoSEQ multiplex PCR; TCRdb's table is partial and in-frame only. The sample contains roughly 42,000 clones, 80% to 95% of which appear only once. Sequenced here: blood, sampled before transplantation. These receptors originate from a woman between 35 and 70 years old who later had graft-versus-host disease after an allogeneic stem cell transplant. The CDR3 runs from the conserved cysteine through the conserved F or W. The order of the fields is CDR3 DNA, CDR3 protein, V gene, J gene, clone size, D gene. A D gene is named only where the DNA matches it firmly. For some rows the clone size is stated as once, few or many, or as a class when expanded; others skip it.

TGTGCCAGCAGCGATACAGGGCTTTCGACTTTACGCGGGGAGCTGTTTTTT	CASSDTGLSTLRGELFF	TRBV9	TRBJ2-2	NA	NA
TGTGCCAGCAGTCACGGGACTAGCGGGGTCCAAGAGACCCAGTACTTC	CASSHGTSGVQETQYF	TRBV27	TRBJ2-5	NA	TRBD2
TGTGCCTGGATTTCGGCGGGAAACACCATATATTTT	CAWISAGNTIYF	TRBV30	TRBJ1-3	NA	NA
TGTGCCAGCCGGGGGGGGCACAATGAGCAGTTCTTC	CASRGGHNEQFF	TRBV21-1	TRBJ2-1	NA	NA
TGTGCCAGCAGCTTATCGGGCCCCTTAGCTCACTTCTTC	CASSLSGPLAHFF	TRBV5-8	TRBJ2-1	NA	NA
TGTGCCAGCAGCCTAGCAGGGAAAAGGGAGACCCAGTACTTC	CASSLAGKRETQYF	TRBV7-3	TRBJ2-5	NA	NA
TGTGCCAGCAGCTTGGATGGACTAGCGGTTCGGGATACGCAGTATTTT	CASSLDGLAVRDTQYF	TRBV5-4	TRBJ2-3	NA	TRBD2
TGTGCCACCAGCAGAGTACAGGGGGCCATGCAGTTCTTC	CATSRVQGAMQFF	TRBV15	TRBJ2-1	NA	TRBD1
TGTGCCAGCAGTTCCCAATCCTTAATAAACAATGAGCAGTTCTTC	CASSSQSLINNEQFF	TRBV28	TRBJ2-1	NA	NA
TGTGCCAGCTCACCCGTGGAGGGGGCATTCCCTGAAGCTTTCTTT	CASSPVEGAFPEAFF	TRBV18	TRBJ1-1	once	TRBD1
TGTGCCAGCAGGGGACAGGGGACCTACGAGCAGTACTTC	CASRGQGTYEQYF	TRBV12-3/TRBV12-4	TRBJ2-7	NA	TRBD1
TGTGCCAGCAGCGCCACAGGGTTAGATACGCAGTATTTT	CASSATGLDTQYF	TRBV5-4	TRBJ2-3	NA	NA
TGCGCCAGCAGCCAGGCACGGGATCAGCCCCAGCATTTT	CASSQARDQPQHF	TRBV4-1	TRBJ1-5	few	NA
TGTGCCAGCACCAGGGGTGGACAAGTTGAAACTGAAGCTTTCTTT	CASTRGGQVETEAFF	TRBV6-5	TRBJ1-1	NA	NA
TGTGCCAGCAGCTTAAGGGGTAGCGGGGACGAGCAGTACTTC	CASSLRGSGDEQYF	TRBV7-8	TRBJ2-7	NA	TRBD2
TGTGCCAGCAGCTTTCATAGCGGGAGCTCCTACAATGAGCAGTTCTTC	CASSFHSGSSYNEQFF	TRBV5-6	TRBJ2-1	NA	TRBD2
TGTGCCAGTAGAACTGGGTTACCCTCGAACACCGGGGAGCTGTTTTTT	CASRTGLPSNTGELFF	TRBV19	TRBJ2-2	NA	NA
TGTGCCAGCAGCCAAGACGGTACTAACACCGGGGAGCTGTTTTTT	CASSQDGTNTGELFF	TRBV3-1/TRBV3-2	TRBJ2-2	NA	NA
TGCGCCAGCAGCACGAGGGGGCTCACTGAAGCTTTCTTT	CASSTRGLTEAFF	TRBV4-3	TRBJ1-1	NA	TRBD1
TGTGCCAGCAGCAGACAGGGGCCCTACGAGCAGTACTTC	CASSRQGPYEQYF	TRBV6-5	TRBJ2-7	NA	TRBD1
TGCGCCAGCAGCTTGAGGCCGGGGATGAACACTGAAGCTTTCTTT	CASSLRPGMNTEAFF	TRBV5-1	TRBJ1-1	once	NA
TGTGCCAGCAGCGGCCCCACTAGCGGGGTCAACACAGATACGCAGTATTTT	CASSGPTSGVNTDTQYF	TRBV6-2/TRBV6-3	TRBJ2-3	NA	TRBD2
TGTGCCAACGGCTTTTCTAACAATGAGCAGTTCTTC	CANGFSNNEQFF	TRBV6-6	TRBJ2-1	NA	NA
TGTGCCAGCATTGCGGGGGACGGTCAGCCCCAGCATTTT	CASIAGDGQPQHF	TRBV12-3/TRBV12-4	TRBJ1-5	NA	NA
TGTGCCAGCAGTCCCGGACAGGGTTCCTTCCTCTTC	CASSPGQGSFLF	TRBV6-5	TRBJ2-7	NA	TRBD1
TGTGCCAGCAGCTCCGGGGACCTTACAGGGAACTATGGCTACACCTTC	CASSSGDLTGNYGYTF	TRBV7-9	TRBJ1-2	NA	NA
TGTGCCAGCTCACTCGGGGCCTCGAGGAGCACCGGGGAGCTGTTTTTT	CASSLGASRSTGELFF	TRBV18	TRBJ2-2	NA	NA
TGTGCCAGCAGTTCAAGACAGGGGGCGAAAAGGGGCTACACCTTC	CASSSRQGAKRGYTF	TRBV28	TRBJ1-2	NA	TRBD1
TGTGCCAGCAGTTACACCGGACAGGGAAGCCCCATGAACACTGAAGCTTTCTTT	CASSYTGQGSPMNTEAFF	TRBV6-2/TRBV6-3	TRBJ1-1	NA	TRBD1
TGTGCCAGCAGCTTAGTCCCGGCACCCTACGAGCAGTACTTC	CASSLVPAPYEQYF	TRBV7-2	TRBJ2-7	NA	NA
TGTGCCAGCAGTGATGACAGGGGTTCGGAGACCCAGTACTTC	CASSDDRGSETQYF	TRBV25-1	TRBJ2-5	NA	TRBD1
TGTGCCAGCAGCGTCGGGACTAGCAGCTACACAGATACGCAGTATTTT	CASSVGTSSYTDTQYF	TRBV9	TRBJ2-3	NA	TRBD2
TGTGCCAGCAGCTTGGCCGGGAGGCTCGAGCAGTACTTC	CASSLAGRLEQYF	TRBV7-2	TRBJ2-7	NA	TRBD2
TGTGCCAGTAGTATTTCCTTTGGAGTTCTGGGTCAGCCCCAGCATTTT	CASSISFGVLGQPQHF	TRBV19	TRBJ1-5	NA	NA
TGTGCCAGCAGCGTACAGGGGGCTGGAAACACCATATATTTT	CASSVQGAGNTIYF	TRBV9	TRBJ1-3	NA	TRBD1
TGCGCCAGCAGCGAAGTAGGGGACCGGGGCCATGGCTACACCTTC	CASSEVGDRGHGYTF	TRBV10-2	TRBJ1-2	NA	NA
TGTGCCAGCAAATCCGGGCAGCTAGCTAACTATGGCTACACCTTC	CASKSGQLANYGYTF	TRBV6-5	TRBJ1-2	NA	NA
TGCGCCAGCGGGAGACTAGCGGGCTCCTACGAGCAGTACTTC	CASGRLAGSYEQYF	TRBV5-1	TRBJ2-7	once	TRBD2
TGTGCCAGCTCCCAAAAATCCCCGAATGAGCAGTTCTTC	CASSQKSPNEQFF	TRBV18	TRBJ2-1	NA	NA
TGTGCCAGCAGCGTAGCTAGCGGACAAGAGACCCAGTACTTC	CASSVASGQETQYF	TRBV9	TRBJ2-5	NA	TRBD2
TGTGCCAGCAGTTACGCGCGGGGGGCGGACTATGGCTACACCTTC	CASSYARGADYGYTF	TRBV6-5	TRBJ1-2	NA	NA
TGTGCCTGGAGTGTAGGGGGTGGGGCAGATACGCAGTATTTT	CAWSVGGGADTQYF	TRBV30	TRBJ2-3	NA	NA
TGTGCCAGCACCCCGTCCCAGTCGTCCAACTATGGCTACACCTTC	CASTPSQSSNYGYTF	TRBV11-2	TRBJ1-2	NA	NA